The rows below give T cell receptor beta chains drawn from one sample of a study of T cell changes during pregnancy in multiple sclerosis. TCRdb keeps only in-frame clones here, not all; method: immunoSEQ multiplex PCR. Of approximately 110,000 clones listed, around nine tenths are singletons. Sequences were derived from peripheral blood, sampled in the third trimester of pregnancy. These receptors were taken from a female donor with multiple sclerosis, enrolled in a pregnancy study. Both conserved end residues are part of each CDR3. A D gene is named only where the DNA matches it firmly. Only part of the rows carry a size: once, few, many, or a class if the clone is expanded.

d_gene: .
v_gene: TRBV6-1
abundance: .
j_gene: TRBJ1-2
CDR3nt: TGTGCCAGCAGAAATTCTGACTGGGGCTACACCTTC
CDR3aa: CASRNSDWGYTF

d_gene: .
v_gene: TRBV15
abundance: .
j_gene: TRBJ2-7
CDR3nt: TGTGCCACCAGCAGAGATTACTACGAGCAGTACTTC
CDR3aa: CATSRDYYEQYF

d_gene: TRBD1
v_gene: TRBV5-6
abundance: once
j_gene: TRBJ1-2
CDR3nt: TGTGCCAGCAGCTTGACAGGGGGTAACTATGGCTACACCTTC
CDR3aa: CASSLTGGNYGYTF

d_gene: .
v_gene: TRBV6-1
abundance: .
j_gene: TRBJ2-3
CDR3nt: TGTGCCAGCAGTGGGAAAACGACTGGCGCAGATACGCAGTATTTT
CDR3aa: CASSGKTTGADTQYF

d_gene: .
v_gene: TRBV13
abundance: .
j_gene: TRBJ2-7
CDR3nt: TGTGCCAGCAGCCTCCCCGGGGGCTCCTACGAGCAGTACTTC
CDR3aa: CASSLPGGSYEQYF

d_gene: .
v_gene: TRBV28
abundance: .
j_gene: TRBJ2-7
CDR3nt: TGTGCCAGCACCCAGGGGGGTACCTACGAGCAGTACTTC
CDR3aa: CASTQGGTYEQYF

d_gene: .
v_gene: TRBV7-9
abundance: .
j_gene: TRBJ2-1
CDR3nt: TGTGCCAGCAGCTTAAAGGCAGGGGCATACGATGAGCAGTTCTTC
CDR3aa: CASSLKAGAYDEQFF

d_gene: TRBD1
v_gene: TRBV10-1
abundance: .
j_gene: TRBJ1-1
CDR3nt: TGCGCCAGCAGGAATACTAGGGACAGGGACCGGGCTGAAGCTTTCTTT
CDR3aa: CASRNTRDRDRAEAFF

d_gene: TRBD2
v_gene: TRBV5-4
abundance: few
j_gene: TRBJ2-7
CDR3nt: TGTGCCAGCAGTCCTTTAGCGGGGGGAAGCTACGAGCAGTACTTC
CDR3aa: CASSPLAGGSYEQYF

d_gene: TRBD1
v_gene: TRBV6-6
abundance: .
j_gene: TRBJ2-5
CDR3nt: TGTGCCAGCAGTTACAGAGGACAGGGTCAGGGAGAGACCCAGTACTTC
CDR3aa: CASSYRGQGQGETQYF

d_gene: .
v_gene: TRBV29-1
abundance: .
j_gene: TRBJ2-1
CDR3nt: TGCAGCGTTGCTAGCTCCTACAATGAGCAGTTCTTC
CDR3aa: CSVASSYNEQFF

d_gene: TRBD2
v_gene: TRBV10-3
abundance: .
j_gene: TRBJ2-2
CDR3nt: TGTGCCACGGGGGGGCTGGGCACCGGGGAGCTGTTTTTT
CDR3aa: CATGGLGTGELFF

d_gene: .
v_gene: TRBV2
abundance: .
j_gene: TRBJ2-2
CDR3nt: TGTGCCAGCAGTGATCGAGGGACCGGGGAGCTGTTTTTT
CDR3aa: CASSDRGTGELFF

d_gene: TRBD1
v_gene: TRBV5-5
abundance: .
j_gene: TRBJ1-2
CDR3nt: TGTGCCAGCAGCTTGGGAGGGACAGGGAGGAACTATGGCTACACCTTC
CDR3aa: CASSLGGTGRNYGYTF

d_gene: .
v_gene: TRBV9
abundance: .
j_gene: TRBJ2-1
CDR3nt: TGTGCCAGCAGCGTAGGGCCTGAACCCTACAATGAGCAGTTCTTC
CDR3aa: CASSVGPEPYNEQFF

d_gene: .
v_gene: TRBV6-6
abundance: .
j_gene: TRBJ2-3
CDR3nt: TGTGCCAGCGCAGTGCGGGGCCTCACAGATACGCAGTATTTT
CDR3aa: CASAVRGLTDTQYF

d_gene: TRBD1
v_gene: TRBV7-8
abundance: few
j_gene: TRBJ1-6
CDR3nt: TGTGCCAGCAGCTCGGGACAGGGGCACTCACCCCTCCACTTT
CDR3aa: CASSSGQGHSPLHF

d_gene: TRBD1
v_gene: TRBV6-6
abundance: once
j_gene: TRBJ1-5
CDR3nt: TGTGCCAGCAACCCACAGGGGGGCAATCAGCCCCAGCATTTT
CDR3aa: CASNPQGGNQPQHF

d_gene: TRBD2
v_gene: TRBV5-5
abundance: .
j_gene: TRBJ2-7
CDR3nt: TGTGCCAGCAGCTTGGCGAGAACTAGCGGCCTCTCCTACGAGCAGTACTTC
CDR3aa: CASSLARTSGLSYEQYF

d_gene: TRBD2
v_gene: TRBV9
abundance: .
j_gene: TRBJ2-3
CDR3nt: TGTGCCAGCAGCGCTGTCATAGCGGGAGGCACAGATACGCAGTATTTT
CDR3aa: CASSAVIAGGTDTQYF

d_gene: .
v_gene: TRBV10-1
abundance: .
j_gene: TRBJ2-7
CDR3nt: TGCGCCAGCAGTCGTTCTAGCGAACCCTACGAGCAGTACTTC
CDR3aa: CASSRSSEPYEQYF

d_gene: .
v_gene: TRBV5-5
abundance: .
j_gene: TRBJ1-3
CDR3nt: TGTGCCAGCAGTGACGCGGGGGGGCACTCTGGAAACACCATATATTTT
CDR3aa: CASSDAGGHSGNTIYF

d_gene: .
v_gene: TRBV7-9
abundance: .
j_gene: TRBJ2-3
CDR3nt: TGTGCCAGCAGCTTCAGGGCCAAGAGCACAGATACGCAGTATTTT
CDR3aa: CASSFRAKSTDTQYF

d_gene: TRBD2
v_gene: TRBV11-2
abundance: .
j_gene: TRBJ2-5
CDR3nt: TGTGCCAGCAGCTTCGGCGGGACTAGCGGGAGGGGAGAGACCCAGTACTTC
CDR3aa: CASSFGGTSGRGETQYF

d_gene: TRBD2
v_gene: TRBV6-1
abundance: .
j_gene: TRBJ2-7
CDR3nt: TGTGCCAGCAGTGAAGTGGAGGGAGGGACCCTAGCCTACGAGCAGTACTTC
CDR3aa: CASSEVEGGTLAYEQYF

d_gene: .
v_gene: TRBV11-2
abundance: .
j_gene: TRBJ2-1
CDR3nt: TGTGCCAGCAGCTTAGCAGCCTGGGCGGGACTCCAGTCCAATGAGCAGTTCTTC
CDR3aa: CASSLAAWAGLQSNEQFF

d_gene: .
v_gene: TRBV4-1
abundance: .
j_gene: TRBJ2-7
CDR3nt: TGCGCCAGCAGCCAAGATGTCGCGGCCCCCTACGAGCAGTACTTC
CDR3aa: CASSQDVAAPYEQYF